This TCR beta chain was observed in a study of CD8 T cells in ankylosing spondylitis. General study findings and limits: In reactive arthritis synovial fluid and blood, some motif variants had been reported before. What appeared characteristic of ankylosing spondylitis blood was a TCR beta motif of eight highly homologous variants. Clones tied to disease were said to be significantly enriched in matched ankylosing spondylitis synovial fluid.

This clonotype was seen a single time. Its target is unknown. There are 17 residues in the CDR3. Germline V CDR1 and CDR2: SGHNT, YYREEE (reference sequence). Trimming removed 0 bases from V and 4 bases from J, with 16 bases in between. Each CDR3 protein is one row after TCRdb ran MiXCR on the 5' RACE reads. The table lists about 250,000 distinct CDR3 sequences, roughly 32% of them singletons. The sample consisted of blood, either unsorted or a sorted T cell fraction (not recorded which). The sequence derives from a male donor with ankylosing spondylitis or in good health (not recorded which). The chain has TRBV5-4 and TRBJ2-2; D call uncertain. DNA for the CDR3: TGTGCCAGCAGCTTGGTAGCAGGCGGCTTTCCCACCGGGGAGCTGTTTTTT. Protein: CASSLVAGGFPTGELFF.